This T cell receptor (beta chain) was sequenced during a study of blood T cells in healthy people across ages. Study results and caveats: In long-lived donors, naive CD4+ cell counts and diversity exceeded those of aged donors. Diversity of TCR beta per million T cells declined in a roughly linear way with age.

For the second PCR, which ran for about 6 to 11 cycles, a sample-barcoded 5' primer and a J-beta primer mix were used. MiXCR, applied by TCRdb to the 5' RACE reads, yields one record per CDR3 protein. The table includes fewer than 1,200,000 distinct CDR3 sequences, roughly 24% detected once. Germline V lookup: CDR1 SGHTA, CDR2 FQGTGA. Trimming pared 4 bases from V and 8 bases from J, leaving 9 bases between. This CDR3 has 13 amino acids. All donors came from Russia, were Caucasian and healthy, and spanned ages about 6 to 100. A note on this clonotype: No antigen is known for it.

The same data also contributed to another study, on T cells of mothers and their children. That work contributes: All donors were healthy and Caucasian; they were a few mothers and their six children.

The sample was blood. The chain carries TRBV7-3 and TRBJ1-6; D is unresolved. This receptor was identified in a girl aged 2-10 years in good health. In DNA, the CDR3 is TGTGCCAGCAGCTCGTCGAGGGATTCACCCCTCCACTTT. Amino acids: CASSSSRDSPLHF. Using reference TRBV7-3 and TRBJ1-6 for the parts outside the CDR3, the full variable domain is GAGVSQTPSNKVTEKGKYVELRCDPISGHTALYWYRQSLGQGPEFLIYFQGTGAADDSGLPNDRFFAVRPEGSVSTLKIQRTERGDSAVYLCASSSSRDSPLHFGNGTRLTVT.